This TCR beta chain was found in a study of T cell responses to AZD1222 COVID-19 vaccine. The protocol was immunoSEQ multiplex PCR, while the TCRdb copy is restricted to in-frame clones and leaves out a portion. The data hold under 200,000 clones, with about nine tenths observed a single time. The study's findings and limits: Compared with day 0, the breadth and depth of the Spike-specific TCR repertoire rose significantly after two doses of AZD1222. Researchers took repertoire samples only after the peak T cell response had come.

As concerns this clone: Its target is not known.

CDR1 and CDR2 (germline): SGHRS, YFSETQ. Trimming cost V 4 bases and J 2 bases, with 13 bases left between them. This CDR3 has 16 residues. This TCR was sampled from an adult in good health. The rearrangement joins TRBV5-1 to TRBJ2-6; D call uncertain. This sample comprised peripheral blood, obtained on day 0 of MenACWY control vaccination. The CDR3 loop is CASSAKVGTGANVLTF. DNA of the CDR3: TGCGCCAGCAGCGCGAAGGTAGGAACTGGGGCCAACGTCCTGACTTTC.